This TCR beta chain was captured in a study of T cell responses to AZD1222 COVID-19 vaccine. Study findings and constraints: Spike-wide vaccine-associated CD4 TCRs dominated at 160-218 and 743-854. Nearly half of spike-specific TCRs reportedly go after variant regions that carry no mutations.

This CDR3 is built from 13 residues. The V gene lost 1 base and the J gene lost 5 bases, with 10 bases spanning the gap. Germline CDR1 is SGDLS and CDR2 is YYNGEE. A remark on this clone: The antigen remains unidentified.

This table comes from immunoSEQ multiplex PCR, and its TCRdb copy is limited to in-frame clones, with some not included. The table shows some 150,000 clones, with more than 70% occurring only once. The source is an adult in good health. The sample was peripheral blood, taken on day 0 of AZD1222 vaccination. V usage is TRBV9 and J usage is TRBJ2-7, with D maybe TRBD1 (6 bases). This chain's CDR3 is CASSVSGGDEQYF. Here the CDR3 DNA reads TGTGCCAGCAGCGTATCTGGGGGCGACGAGCAGTACTTC.